What follows are 8 T cell receptor beta chains derived from one specimen sequenced in a study of cytomegalovirus exposure and HLA in healthy donors. Primers included in the PCR were 60 Vbeta and 13 Jbeta primers. The protocol was immunoSEQ multiplex PCR, while the TCRdb copy is restricted to in-frame clones and leaves out a portion. This table has approximately 140,000 clones, around 81% appearing once. The sample was PBMCs. These receptors were taken from a male donor in good health and CMV-seronegative.

The chain combines TRBV30 with TRBJ1-2, with 9 bases aligning to TRBD1. The germline V gene has CDR1 GTSNPN and CDR2 SVGIG (reference sequence). CDR3 size: 14 residues. With V trimmed by 5 bases and J by 2 bases, 6 bases remained unmatched. The CDR3 loop reads CAWHTGTGNYGYTF. The CDR3 DNA reads TGTGCCTGGCACACCGGGACAGGGAACTATGGCTACACCTTC.

This clone was seen only once. The chain couples TRBV10-3 to TRBJ2-5; 10 bases line up with TRBD1. TRBJ2-7 matches the DNA end more closely, so the J call is doubtful. Germline lookup yields CDR1 ENHRY and CDR2 SYGVKD. The CDR3 totals 15 residues. CDR3 protein: CAIRGRDRGTYEQYF. CDR3 nucleotide sequence: TGTGCCATCAGGGGGAGGGACAGGGGCACCTACGAGCAGTACTTC.

The V call is TRBV11-1, the J call TRBJ2-7; 14 bases match TRBD2. The CDR3 covers 15 residues. Trimming took 5 bases from V and 5 from J; bases not matched to a gene: 5. Germline assignment: CDR1 SGHAT and CDR2 FQDESV (reference sequence). CDR3 loop: CASSSRLAGGNEQYF. Here the CDR3 DNA reads TGTGCCAGCAGCAGCAGACTAGCGGGGGGGAACGAGCAGTACTTC.

This chain connects TRBV5-4 to TRBJ1-1; D remains unclear. Germline V CDR1 and CDR2: SGHNT, YYREEE (reference sequence). CDR3 length: 14 residues. V gave up 4 bases and J gave up 1 base, with 11 bases separating them. CDR3 loop: CASSKQSSNTEAFF. Here the CDR3 DNA reads TGTGCCAGCAGCAAACAGAGCTCGAACACTGAAGCTTTCTTT.

J is TRBJ1-1 and V is TRBV10-1; D gene uncertain. Germline CDR1 WNHNN, CDR2 SYGVQD (reference sequence). There are 12 residues in the CDR3. V gave up 3 bases and J gave up 4 bases, with 6 bases separating them. The CDR3 DNA follows: TGCGCCAGCAGTGATAGTTTCACTGAAGCTTTCTTT. Amino acid sequence: CASSDSFTEAFF.

The V and J genes are TRBV5-4 and TRBJ2-7; TRBD2 is a possible D gene (6 bases). The CDR3 has 14 amino acids. CDR1 and CDR2 (germline): SGHNT, YYREEE (reference sequence). V was cut by 2 bases and J by 7 bases, with 16 bases left in between. This CDR3 is CASSFRGTPWEQYF. The CDR3 DNA reads as TGTGCCAGCAGCTTCCGGGGGACCCCGTGGGAGCAGTACTTC.

V is TRBV27 and J is TRBJ1-2; 10 nucleotides match TRBD1. Germline values: CDR1 MNHEY, CDR2 SMNVEV (reference sequence). After removal of 2 bases from V and 4 bases from J, the junction contained 4 bases not matched to a gene. The CDR3 runs to 15 residues. For the CDR3, the DNA is TGTGCCAGCAGTTTAGGGACAGGGGATTTCTATGGCTACACCTTC. It translates to CASSLGTGDFYGYTF.

The chain links TRBV15 to TRBJ1-4; D remains ambiguous. V dropped 2 bases and J dropped 8 bases, with 18 bases sitting between them. The CDR3 is made up of 16 amino acids. Germline V lookup: CDR1 LNHNV, CDR2 YYDKDF (reference sequence). CDR3 sequence: CATSRPGYGQREKLFF. The CDR3 coding sequence is TGTGCCACCAGCAGACCGGGATATGGGCAACGGGAAAAACTGTTTTTT.